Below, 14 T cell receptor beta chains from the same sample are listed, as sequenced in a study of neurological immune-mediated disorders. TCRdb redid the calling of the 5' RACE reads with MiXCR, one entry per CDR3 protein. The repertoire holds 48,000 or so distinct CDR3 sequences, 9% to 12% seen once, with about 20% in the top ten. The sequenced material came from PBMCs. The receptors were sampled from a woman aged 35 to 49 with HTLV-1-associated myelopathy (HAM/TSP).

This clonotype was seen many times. This CDR3 reads CASRLNRDEQYF. The CDR3 region has the DNA TGTGCCAGCCGACTCAACAGGGACGAGCAGTACTTC. The chain uses TRBV2 and TRBJ2-7, with a tentative D call TRBD1 (6 bases). Germline V lookup: CDR1 SNHLY, CDR2 FYNNEI. V lost 8 bases and J 5 bases, leaving 13 bases between the germline ends. The CDR3 loop spans 12 amino acids. The variable domain in full, completed from reference TRBV2 and TRBJ2-7, reads EPEVTQTPSHQVTQMGQEVILRCVPISNHLYFYWYRQILGQKVEFLVSFYNNEISEKSEIFDDQFSVERPDGSNFTLKIRSTKLEDSAMYFCASRLNRDEQYFGPGTRLTVT.

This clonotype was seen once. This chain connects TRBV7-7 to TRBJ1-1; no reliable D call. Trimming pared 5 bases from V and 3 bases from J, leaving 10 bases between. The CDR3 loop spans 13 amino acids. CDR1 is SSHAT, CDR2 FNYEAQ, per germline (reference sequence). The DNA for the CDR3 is TGTGCCAGCAGCCTCGCAACGGACACTGAAGCTTTCTTT. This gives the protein CASSLATDTEAFF.

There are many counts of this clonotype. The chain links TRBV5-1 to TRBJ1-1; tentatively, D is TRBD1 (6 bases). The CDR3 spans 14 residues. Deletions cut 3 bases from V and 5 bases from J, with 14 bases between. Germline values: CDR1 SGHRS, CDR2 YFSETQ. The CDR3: CASSSSGAGTEAFF. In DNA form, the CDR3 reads TGCGCCAGCAGCTCGTCGGGGGCAGGGACTGAAGCTTTCTTT.

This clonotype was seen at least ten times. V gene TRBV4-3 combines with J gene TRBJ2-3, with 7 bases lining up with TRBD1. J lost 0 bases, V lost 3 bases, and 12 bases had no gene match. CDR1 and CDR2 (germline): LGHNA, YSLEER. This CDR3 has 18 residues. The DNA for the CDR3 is TGCGCCAGCAGCCAGACTACGGGACAGATCTCTAGCACAGATACGCAGTATTTT. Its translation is CASSQTTGQISSTDTQYF.

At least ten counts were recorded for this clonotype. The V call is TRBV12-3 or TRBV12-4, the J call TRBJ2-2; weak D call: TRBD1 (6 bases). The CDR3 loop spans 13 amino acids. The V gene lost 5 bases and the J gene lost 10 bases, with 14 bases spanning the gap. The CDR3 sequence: CASSRGGTEELFF. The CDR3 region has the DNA TGTGCCAGCAGTAGAGGGGGAACGGAGGAGCTGTTTTTT.

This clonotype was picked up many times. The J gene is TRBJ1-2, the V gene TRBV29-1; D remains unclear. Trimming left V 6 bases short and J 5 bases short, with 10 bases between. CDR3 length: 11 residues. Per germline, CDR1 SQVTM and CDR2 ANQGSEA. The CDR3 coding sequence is TGCAGCGTGGGGAACGATTATGGCTACACCTTC. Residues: CSVGNDYGYTF.

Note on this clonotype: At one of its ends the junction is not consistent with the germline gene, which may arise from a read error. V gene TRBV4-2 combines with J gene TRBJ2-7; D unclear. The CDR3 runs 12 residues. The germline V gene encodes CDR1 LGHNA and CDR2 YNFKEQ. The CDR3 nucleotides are TGTTCCAGCAGCCAAGTGGGCTACGAGCAATACTTC. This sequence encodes CSSSQVGYEQYF.

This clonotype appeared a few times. CDR3 in DNA: TGTGCCAGCAGCCGGTCGGGATTTCAAGAGACCCAGTACTTC. It specifies CASSRSGFQETQYF. V and J are TRBV5-5 and TRBJ2-5, with D maybe TRBD2 (5 bases). This CDR3 region has 14 residues. Looked up from germline, CDR1 is SGHKS and CDR2 is YYEKEE (reference sequence). The V and J ends lost 4 bases and 2 bases respectively, with 12 bases between them.

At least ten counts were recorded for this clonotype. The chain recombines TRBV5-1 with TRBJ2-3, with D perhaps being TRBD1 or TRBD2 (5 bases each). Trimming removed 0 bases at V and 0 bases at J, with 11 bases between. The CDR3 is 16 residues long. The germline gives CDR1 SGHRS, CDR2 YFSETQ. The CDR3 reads CASSLVQGASTDTQYF. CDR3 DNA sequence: TGCGCCAGCAGCTTGGTCCAGGGAGCTAGCACAGATACGCAGTATTTT.

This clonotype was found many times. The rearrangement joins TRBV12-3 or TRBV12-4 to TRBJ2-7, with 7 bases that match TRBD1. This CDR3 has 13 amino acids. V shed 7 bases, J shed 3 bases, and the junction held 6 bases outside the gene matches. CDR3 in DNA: TGTGCCAGCAACAGGGACAGCGTCTACGAGCAGTACTTC. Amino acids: CASNRDSVYEQYF.

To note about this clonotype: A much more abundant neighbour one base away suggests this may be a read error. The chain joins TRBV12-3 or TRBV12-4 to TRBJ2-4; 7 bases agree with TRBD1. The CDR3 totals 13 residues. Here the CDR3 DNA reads TGTGCCAACAGTCTTTACCAGGGGGACATTCAGTACTTC. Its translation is CANSLYQGDIQYF.

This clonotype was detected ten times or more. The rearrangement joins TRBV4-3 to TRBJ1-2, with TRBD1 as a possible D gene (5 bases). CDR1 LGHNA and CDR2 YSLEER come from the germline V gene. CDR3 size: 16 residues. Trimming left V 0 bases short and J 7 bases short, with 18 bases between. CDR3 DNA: TGCGCCAGCAGCCAAGATCGGGGCAGGGAAGTAGGTGGCTACACCTTC. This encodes CASSQDRGREVGGYTF.

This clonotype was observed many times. CDR3 amino acids: CASSQELATYYGYTF. DNA of the CDR3: TGCGCCAGCAGCCAAGAACTTGCCACTTACTATGGCTACACCTTC. The J gene is TRBJ1-2, the V gene TRBV4-3; D is unresolved. The germline V and J ends were trimmed by 0 bases and 3 bases, with 11 bases remaining between them. Germline-derived CDR1 and CDR2 are LGHNA and YSLEER. The CDR3 extends over 15 amino acids.

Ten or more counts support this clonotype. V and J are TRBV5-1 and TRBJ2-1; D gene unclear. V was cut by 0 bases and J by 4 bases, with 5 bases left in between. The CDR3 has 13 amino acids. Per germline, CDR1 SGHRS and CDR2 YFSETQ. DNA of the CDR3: TGCGCCAGCAGCTTGGTGGAGTACAATGAGCAGTTCTTC. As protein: CASSLVEYNEQFF.